The clone carrying this TCR beta chain was counted a single time. Trimming took 8 bases from V and 3 from J; bases not matched to a gene: 8. Germline values: CDR1 MGHDK, CDR2 SYGVNS. The CDR3 has 15 residues. Patients had resection in Japan or China between the mid-2010s and the late 2010s. The data belong to a study of immune evolution from preneoplasia to lung adenocarcinoma. The protocol was immunoSEQ multiplex PCR, while the TCRdb copy is restricted to in-frame clones and leaves out a portion. The sample has around 40,000 clones, less than 85% seen once. The TCR originated in a person aged 55-75 years with lung adenocarcinoma. The V and J genes are TRBV25-1 and TRBJ2-3; 10 bases line up with TRBD1. Sequencing input: FFPE invasive lung adenocarcinoma tissue. Here the CDR3 reads CASPEGQGRTDTQYF. The CDR3 DNA sequence: TGTGCCAGCCCAGAGGGACAGGGGAGGACAGATACGCAGTATTTT.